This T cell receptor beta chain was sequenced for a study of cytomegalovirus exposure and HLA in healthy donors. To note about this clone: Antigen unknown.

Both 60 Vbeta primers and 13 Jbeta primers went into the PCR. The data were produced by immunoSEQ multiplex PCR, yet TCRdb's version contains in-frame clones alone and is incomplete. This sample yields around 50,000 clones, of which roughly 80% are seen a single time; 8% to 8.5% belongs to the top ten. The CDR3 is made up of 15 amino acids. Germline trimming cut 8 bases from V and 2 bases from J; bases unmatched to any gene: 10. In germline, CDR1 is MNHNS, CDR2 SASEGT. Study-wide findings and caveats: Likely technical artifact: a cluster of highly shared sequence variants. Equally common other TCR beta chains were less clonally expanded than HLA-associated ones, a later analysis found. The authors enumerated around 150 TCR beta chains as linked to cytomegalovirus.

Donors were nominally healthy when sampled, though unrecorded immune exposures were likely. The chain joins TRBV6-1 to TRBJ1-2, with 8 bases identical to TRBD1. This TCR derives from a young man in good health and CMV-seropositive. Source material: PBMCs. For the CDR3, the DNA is TGTGCCAGCCTCCCTGGGGCAGGGGGCAACTATGGCTACACCTTC. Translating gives CASLPGAGGNYGYTF.